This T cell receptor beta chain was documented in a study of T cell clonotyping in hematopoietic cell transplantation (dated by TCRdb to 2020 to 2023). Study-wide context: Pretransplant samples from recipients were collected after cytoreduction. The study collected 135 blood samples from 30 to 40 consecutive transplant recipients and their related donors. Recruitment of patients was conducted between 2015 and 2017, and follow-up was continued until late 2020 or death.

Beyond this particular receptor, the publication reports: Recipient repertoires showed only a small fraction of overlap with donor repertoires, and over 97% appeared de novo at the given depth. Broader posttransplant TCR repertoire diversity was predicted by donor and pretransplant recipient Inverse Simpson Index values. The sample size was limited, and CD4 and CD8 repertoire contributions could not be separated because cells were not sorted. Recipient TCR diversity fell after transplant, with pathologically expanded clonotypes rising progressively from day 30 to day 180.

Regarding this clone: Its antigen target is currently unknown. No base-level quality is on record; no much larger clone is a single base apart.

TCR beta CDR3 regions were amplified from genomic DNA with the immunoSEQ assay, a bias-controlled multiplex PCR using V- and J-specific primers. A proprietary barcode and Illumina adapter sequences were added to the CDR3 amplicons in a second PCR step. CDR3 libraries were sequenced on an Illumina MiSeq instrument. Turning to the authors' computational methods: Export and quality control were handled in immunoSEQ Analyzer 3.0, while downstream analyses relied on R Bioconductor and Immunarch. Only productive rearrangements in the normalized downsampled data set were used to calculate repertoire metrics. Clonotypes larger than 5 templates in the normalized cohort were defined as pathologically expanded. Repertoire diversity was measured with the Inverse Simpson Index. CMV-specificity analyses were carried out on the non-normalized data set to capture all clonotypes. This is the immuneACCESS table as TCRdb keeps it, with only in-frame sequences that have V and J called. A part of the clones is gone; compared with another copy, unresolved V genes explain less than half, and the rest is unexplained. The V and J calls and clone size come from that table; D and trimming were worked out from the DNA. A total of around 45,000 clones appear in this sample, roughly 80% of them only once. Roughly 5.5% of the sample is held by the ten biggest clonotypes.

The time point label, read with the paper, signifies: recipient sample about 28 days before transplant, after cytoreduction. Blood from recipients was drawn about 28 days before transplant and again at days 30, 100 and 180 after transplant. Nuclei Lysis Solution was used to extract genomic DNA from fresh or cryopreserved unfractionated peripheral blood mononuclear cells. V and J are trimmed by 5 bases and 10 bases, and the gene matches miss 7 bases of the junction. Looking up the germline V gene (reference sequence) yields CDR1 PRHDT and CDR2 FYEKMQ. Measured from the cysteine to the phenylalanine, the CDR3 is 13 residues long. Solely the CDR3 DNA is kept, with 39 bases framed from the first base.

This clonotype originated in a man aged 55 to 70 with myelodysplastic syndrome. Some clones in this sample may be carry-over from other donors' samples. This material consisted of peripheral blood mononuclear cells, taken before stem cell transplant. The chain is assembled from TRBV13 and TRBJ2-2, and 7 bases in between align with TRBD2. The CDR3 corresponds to CASSRLAPEELFF. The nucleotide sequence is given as TGTGCCAGCAGCCGACTAGCTCCTGAGGAGCTGTTTTTT.